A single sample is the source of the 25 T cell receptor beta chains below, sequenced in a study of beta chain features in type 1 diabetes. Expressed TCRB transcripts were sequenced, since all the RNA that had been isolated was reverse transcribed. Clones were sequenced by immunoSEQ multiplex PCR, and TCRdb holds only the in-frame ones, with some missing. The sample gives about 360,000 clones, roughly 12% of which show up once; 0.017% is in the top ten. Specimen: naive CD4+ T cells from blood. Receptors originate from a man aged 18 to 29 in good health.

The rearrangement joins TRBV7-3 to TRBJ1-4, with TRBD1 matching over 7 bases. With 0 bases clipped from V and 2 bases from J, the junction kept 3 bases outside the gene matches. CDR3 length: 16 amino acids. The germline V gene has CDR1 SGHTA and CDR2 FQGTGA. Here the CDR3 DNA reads TGTGCCAGCAGCTTAACCGGACAGGTTACTAATGAAAAACTGTTTTTT. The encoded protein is CASSLTGQVTNEKLFF.

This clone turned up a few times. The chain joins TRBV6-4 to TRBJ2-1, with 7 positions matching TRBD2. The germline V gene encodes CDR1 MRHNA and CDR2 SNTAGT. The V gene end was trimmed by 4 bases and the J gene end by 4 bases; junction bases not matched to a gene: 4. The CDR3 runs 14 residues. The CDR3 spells CASSVASGYNEQFF. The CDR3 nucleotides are TGTGCCAGCAGTGTGGCTAGCGGATACAATGAGCAGTTCTTC.

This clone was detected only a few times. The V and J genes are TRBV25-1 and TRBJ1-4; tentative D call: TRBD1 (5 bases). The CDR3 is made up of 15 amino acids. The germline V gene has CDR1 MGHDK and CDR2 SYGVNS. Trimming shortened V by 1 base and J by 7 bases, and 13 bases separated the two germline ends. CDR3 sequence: CASSEFGGSGEKLFF. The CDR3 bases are TGTGCCAGCAGTGAATTTGGGGGGAGCGGTGAAAAACTGTTTTTT.

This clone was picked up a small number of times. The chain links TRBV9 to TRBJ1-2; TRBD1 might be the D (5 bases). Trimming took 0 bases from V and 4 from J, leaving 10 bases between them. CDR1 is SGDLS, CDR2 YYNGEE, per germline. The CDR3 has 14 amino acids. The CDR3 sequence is CASSVDRLPYGYTF. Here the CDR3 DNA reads TGTGCCAGCAGCGTAGACAGGCTCCCCTATGGCTACACCTTC.

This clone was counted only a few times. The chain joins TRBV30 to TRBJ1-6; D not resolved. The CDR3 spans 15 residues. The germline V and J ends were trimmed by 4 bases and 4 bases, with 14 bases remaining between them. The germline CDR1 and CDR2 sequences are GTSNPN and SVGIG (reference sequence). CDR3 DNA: TGTGCCTGGAACGTCGACAAGCCATATAATTCACCCCTCCACTTT. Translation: CAWNVDKPYNSPLHF.

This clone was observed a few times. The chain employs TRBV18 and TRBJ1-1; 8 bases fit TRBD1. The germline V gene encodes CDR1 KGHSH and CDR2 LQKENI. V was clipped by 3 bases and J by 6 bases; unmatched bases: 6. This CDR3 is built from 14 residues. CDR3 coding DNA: TGTGCCAGCTCACCCGGCGCAGGGGGCCCTGAAGCTTTCTTT. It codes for CASSPGAGGPEAFF.

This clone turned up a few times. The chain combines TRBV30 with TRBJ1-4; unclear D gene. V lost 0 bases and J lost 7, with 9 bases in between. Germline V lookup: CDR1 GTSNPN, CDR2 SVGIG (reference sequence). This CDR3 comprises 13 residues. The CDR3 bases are TGTGCCTGGAGTGTACCGGGGTTTGAAAAACTGTTTTTT. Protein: CAWSVPGFEKLFF.

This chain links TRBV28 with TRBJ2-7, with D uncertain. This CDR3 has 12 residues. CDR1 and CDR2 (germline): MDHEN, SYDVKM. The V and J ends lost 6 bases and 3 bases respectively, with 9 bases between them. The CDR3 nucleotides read TGTGCCAGCAGCCTAAGAAGCTACGAGCAGTACTTC. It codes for CASSLRSYEQYF.

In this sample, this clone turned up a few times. CDR3 residues: CASSRTGGPYEQYF. The CDR3 bases are TGTGCCAGCAGTCGGACAGGGGGACCCTACGAGCAGTACTTC. The chain links TRBV25-1 to TRBJ2-7; TRBD1 matches at 10 bases. Germline V lookup: CDR1 MGHDK, CDR2 SYGVNS. The V and J ends lost 5 bases and 2 bases, in that order; junction bases with no gene match: 3. The CDR3 is 14 amino acids.

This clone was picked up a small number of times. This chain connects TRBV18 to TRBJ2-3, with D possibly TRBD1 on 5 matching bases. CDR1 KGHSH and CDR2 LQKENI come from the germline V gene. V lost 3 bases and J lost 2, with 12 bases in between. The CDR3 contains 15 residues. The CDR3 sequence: CASSPEGVYTDTQYF. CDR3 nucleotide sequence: TGTGCCAGCTCACCGGAAGGGGTTTACACAGATACGCAGTATTTT.

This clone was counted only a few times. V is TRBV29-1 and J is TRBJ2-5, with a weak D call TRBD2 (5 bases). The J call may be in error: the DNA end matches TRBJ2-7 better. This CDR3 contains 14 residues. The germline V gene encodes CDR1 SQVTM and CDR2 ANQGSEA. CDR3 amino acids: CSVVWTEASYEQYF. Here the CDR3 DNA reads TGCAGCGTTGTGTGGACGGAGGCATCCTACGAGCAGTACTTC.

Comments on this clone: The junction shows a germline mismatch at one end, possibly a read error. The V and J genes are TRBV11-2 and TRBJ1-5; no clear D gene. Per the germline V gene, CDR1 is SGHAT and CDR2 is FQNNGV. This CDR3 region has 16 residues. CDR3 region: CASSVDVPFTDQPQHF. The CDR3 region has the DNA TGTGCCAGCAGCGTAGACGTTCCTTTCACGGATCAGCCCCAGCATTTT.

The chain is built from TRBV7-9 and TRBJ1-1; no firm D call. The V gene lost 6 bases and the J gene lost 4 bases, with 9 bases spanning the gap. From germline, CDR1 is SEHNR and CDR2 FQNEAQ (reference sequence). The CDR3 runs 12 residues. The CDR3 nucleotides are TGTGCCAGCAGTTACTTAATCACTGAAGCTTTCTTT. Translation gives CASSYLITEAFF.

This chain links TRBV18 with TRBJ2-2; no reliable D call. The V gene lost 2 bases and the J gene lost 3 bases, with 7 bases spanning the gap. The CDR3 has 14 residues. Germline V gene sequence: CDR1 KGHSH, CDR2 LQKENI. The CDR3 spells CASSPFEDTGELFF. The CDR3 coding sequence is TGTGCCAGCTCACCATTCGAGGACACCGGGGAGCTGTTTTTT.

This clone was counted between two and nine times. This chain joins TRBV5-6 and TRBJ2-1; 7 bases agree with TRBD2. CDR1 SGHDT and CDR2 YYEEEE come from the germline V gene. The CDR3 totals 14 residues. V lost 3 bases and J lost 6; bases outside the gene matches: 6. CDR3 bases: TGTGCCAGCAGCTCCGGGACTATTACCAATGAGCAGTTCTTC. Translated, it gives CASSSGTITNEQFF.

The DNA for the CDR3 is TGTGCCAGCAGCTTGCTAGGGAACACCGGGGAGCTGTTTTTT. This gives the protein CASSLLGNTGELFF. The chain combines TRBV7-8 with TRBJ2-2, with D unresolved. This CDR3 spans 14 amino acids. Germline lookup yields CDR1 SGHVS and CDR2 FQNEAQ. Trimming removed 3 bases from V and 1 base from J, with 6 bases in between.

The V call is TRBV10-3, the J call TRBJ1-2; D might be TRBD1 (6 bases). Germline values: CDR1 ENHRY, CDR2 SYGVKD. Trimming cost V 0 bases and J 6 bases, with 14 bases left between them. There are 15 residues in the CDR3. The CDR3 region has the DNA TGTGCCATCAGTGAGTCGATGGGGGCGGCGGATGGCTACACCTTC. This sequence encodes CAISESMGAADGYTF.

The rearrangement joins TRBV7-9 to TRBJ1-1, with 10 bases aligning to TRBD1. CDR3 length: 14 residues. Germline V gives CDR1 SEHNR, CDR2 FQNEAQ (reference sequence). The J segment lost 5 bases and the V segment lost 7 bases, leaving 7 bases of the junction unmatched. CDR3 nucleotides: TGTGCCAGCACGCTAACGGGACAGGGGACTGAAGCTTTCTTT. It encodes CASTLTGQGTEAFF.

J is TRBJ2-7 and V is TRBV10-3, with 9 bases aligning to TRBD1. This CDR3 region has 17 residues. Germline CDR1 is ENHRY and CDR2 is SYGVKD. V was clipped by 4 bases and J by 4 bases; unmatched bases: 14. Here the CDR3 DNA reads TGTGCCATCAGTGGTCAGCCCGCGGGACAGGGTTTTTACGAGCAGTACTTC. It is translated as CAISGQPAGQGFYEQYF.

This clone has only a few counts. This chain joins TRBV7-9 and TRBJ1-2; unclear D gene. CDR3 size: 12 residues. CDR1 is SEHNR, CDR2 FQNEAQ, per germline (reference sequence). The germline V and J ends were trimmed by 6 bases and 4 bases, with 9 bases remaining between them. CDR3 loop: CASRRDLYGYTF. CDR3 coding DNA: TGTGCCAGCAGGAGGGATCTCTATGGCTACACCTTC. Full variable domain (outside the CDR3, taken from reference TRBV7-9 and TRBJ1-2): DTGVSQNPRHKITKRGQNVTFRCDPISEHNRLYWYRQTLGQGPEFLTYFQNEAQLEKSRLLSDRFSAERPKGSFSTLEIQRTEQGDSAMYLCASRRDLYGYTFGSGTRLTVV.

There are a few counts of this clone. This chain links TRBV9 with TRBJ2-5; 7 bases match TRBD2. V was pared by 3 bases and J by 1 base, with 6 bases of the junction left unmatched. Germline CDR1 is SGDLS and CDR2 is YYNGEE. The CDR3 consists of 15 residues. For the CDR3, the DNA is TGTGCCAGCAGCGGATTGGGGAGGGTCCAAGAGACCCAGTACTTC. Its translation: CASSGLGRVQETQYF.

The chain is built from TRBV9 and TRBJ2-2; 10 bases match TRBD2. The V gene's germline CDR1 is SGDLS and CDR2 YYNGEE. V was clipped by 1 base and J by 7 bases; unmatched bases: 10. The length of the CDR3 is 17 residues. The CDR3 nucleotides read TGTGCCAGCAGCGTACGATCCGGGACTAGCGTAATCGGGGAGCTGTTTTTT. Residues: CASSVRSGTSVIGELFF.

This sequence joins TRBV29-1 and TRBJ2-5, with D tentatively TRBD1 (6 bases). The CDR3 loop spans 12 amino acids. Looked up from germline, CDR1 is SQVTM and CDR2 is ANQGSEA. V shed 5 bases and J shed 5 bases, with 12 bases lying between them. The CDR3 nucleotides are TGCAGCGTTACAGGGAATTGGGAGACCCAGTACTTC. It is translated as CSVTGNWETQYF. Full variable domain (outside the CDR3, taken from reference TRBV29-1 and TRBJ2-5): SAVISQKPSRDICQRGTSLTIQCQVDSQVTMMFWYRQQPGQSLTLIATANQGSEATYESGFVIDKFPISRPNLTFSTLTVSNMSPEDSSIYLCSVTGNWETQYFGPGTRLLVL.

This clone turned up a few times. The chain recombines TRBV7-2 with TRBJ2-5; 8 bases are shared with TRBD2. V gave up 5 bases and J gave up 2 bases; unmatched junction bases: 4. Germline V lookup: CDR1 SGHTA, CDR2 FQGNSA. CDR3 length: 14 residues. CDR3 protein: CASSPPSGQETQYF. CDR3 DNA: TGTGCCAGCAGCCCCCCTAGCGGGCAAGAGACCCAGTACTTC.

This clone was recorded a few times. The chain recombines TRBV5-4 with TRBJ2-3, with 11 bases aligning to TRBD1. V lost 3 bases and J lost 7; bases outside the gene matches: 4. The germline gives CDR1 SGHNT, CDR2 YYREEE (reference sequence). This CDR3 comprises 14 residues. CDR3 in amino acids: CASSSDRGLHTQYF. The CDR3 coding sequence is TGTGCCAGCAGCTCGGACAGGGGGCTTCATACGCAGTATTTT.